The TCR beta chain described here comes from a study of regulatory T cells in long-lasting Graves disease. Broader study findings: Shared public clonotypes totalled 2,741 in persistent patients, compared with just under 1,000 in new patients.

This clonotype came up a few times. What it recognizes is unknown. Time point denoted: persistent/refractory GD, antithyroid drugs over 5 years with positive TRAb. The authors made the TCR library using RNA they extracted from PBMCs. The length of the CDR3 is 17 residues. Germline CDR1 and CDR2: GTSNPN and SVGIG (reference sequence). The ends lost 0 bases at V and 7 bases at J; junction bases unmatched: 16. HTBI primers from iRepertoire and Arm-PCR of CDR3 regions yielded the TCR beta libraries. In the original processing: Looking across samples, the authors found under 70 TRBV and approximately 13 TRBJ segments. MiXCR was run by TCRdb on the multiplex PCR reads, yielding one entry per CDR3 protein. It is TCRdb's table, rather than the study itself, that gives the V and J calls and clone size. Seen here are about 460,000 distinct CDR3 sequences, roughly 22% observed once, and the top ten hold around 13%.

This receptor was taken from a female donor with Graves disease. The chain joins TRBV30 to TRBJ2-7; 9 positions match TRBD2. Sample: peripheral blood mononuclear cells (PBMCs), taken when the disease was refractory, from a patient treated with antithyroid drugs. This CDR3 reads CAWSVMGQELAGLEQYF. CDR3 DNA: TGTGCCTGGAGTGTAATGGGGCAGGAACTAGCGGGCTTGGAGCAGTACTTC.